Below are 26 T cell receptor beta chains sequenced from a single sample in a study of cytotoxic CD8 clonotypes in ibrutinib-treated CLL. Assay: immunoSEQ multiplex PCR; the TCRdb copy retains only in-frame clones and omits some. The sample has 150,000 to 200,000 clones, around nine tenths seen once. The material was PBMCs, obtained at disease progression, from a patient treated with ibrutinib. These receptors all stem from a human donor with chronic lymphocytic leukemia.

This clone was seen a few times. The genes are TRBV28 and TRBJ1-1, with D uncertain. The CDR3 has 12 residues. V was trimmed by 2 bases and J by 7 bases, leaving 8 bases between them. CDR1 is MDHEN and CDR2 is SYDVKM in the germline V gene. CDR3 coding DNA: TGTGCCAGCAGTTTAAGCAGGAATGAAGCTTTCTTT. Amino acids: CASSLSRNEAFF.

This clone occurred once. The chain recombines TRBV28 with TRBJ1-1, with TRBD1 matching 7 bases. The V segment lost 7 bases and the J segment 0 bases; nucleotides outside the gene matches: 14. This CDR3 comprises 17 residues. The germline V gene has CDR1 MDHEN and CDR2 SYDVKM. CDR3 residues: CASTPLTGTDLNTEAFF. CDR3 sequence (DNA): TGTGCCAGCACTCCATTGACCGGGACAGATCTGAACACTGAAGCTTTCTTT.

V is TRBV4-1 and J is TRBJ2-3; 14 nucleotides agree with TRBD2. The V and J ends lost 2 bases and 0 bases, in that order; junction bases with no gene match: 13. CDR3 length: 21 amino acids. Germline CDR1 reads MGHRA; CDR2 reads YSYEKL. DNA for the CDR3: TGCGCCAGCAGCCAACCACCGGGACTAGCGGGAGCGGGGGCTAGCACAGATACGCAGTATTTT. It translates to CASSQPPGLAGAGASTDTQYF.

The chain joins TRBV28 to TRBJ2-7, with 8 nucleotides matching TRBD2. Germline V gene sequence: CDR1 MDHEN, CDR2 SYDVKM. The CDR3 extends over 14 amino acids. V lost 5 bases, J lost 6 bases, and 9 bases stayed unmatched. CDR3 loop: CASSGSGIFGEQYF. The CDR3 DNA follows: TGTGCCAGCAGTGGTAGCGGGATCTTTGGCGAGCAGTACTTC.

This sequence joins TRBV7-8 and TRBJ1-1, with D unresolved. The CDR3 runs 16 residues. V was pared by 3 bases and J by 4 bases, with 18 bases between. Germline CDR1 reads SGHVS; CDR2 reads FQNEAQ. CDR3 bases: TGTGCCAGCAGCTTTAGTCCCCGGGAGCCTGGCACTGAAGCTTTCTTT. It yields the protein CASSFSPREPGTEAFF.

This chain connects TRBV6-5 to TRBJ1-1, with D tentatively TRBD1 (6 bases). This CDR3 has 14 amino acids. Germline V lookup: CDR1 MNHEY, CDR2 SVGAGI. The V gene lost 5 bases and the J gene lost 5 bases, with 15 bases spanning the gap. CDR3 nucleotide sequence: TGTGCCAGCAGTCCGGACAGCGGGTCGACTGAAGCTTTCTTT. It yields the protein CASSPDSGSTEAFF.

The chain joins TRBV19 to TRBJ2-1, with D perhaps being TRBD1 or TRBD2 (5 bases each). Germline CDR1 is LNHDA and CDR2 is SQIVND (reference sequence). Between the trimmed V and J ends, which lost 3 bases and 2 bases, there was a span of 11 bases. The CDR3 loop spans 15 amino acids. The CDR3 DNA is TGTGCCAGTAGTATGGGACCGTCAACCTACAATGAGCAGTTCTTC. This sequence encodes CASSMGPSTYNEQFF.

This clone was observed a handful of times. CDR3 nucleotide sequence: TGTGCCAGCAGCCCGGGACAGGGTGGCTACACCTTC. Its protein is CASSPGQGGYTF. V usage is TRBV7-9 and J usage is TRBJ1-2; 9 bases agree with TRBD1. The CDR3 has 12 residues. The V and J ends lost 5 bases and 7 bases, in that order; junction bases with no gene match: 2. Germline CDR1 SEHNR, CDR2 FQNEAQ (reference sequence).

Written as DNA, the CDR3 is TGTGCCAGCAGCCCCCTCTACAATGAGCAGTTCTTC. It specifies CASSPLYNEQFF. The rearrangement joins TRBV11-2 to TRBJ2-1; no clear D gene. Germline V gene data show CDR1 as SGHAT and CDR2 as FQNNGV. The CDR3 loop spans 12 amino acids. Deletions cut 5 bases from V and 3 bases from J, with 5 bases between.

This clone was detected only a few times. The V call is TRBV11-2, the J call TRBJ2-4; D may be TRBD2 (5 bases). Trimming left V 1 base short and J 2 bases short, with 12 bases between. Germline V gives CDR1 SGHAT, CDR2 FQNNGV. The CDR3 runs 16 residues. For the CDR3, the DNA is TGTGCCAGCAGCTTAGCGGGGAGTATGTCCAAAAACATTCAGTACTTC. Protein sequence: CASSLAGSMSKNIQYF.

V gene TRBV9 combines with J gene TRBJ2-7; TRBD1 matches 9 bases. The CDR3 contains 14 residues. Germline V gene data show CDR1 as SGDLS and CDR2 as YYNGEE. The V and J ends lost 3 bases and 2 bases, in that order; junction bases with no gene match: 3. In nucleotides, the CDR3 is TGTGCCAGCAGCGCACGGACAGGGGCCTACGAGCAGTACTTC. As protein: CASSARTGAYEQYF.

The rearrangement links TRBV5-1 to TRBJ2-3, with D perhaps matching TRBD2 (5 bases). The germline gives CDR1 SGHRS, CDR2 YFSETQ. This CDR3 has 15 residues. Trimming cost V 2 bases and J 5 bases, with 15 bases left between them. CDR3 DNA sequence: TGCGCCAGCAGCTTCGCTAGCCGCCCACAAGATACGCAGTATTTT. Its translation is CASSFASRPQDTQYF.

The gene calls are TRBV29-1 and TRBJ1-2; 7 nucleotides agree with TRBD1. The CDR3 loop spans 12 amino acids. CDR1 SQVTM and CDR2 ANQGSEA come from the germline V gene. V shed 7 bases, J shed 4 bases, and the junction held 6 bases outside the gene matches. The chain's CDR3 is CSATGNSYGYTF. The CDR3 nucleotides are TGCAGCGCGACAGGGAACTCCTATGGCTACACCTTC.

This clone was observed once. The CDR3 loop reads CASSYGQRAYEQYF. DNA of the CDR3: TGTGCCAGCAGTTATGGGCAGAGGGCCTACGAGCAGTACTTC. V usage is TRBV6-6 and J usage is TRBJ2-7, with D maybe TRBD2 (5 bases). CDR3 length: 14 amino acids. The V end was cut by 3 bases, the J end by 2 bases, with 11 bases between. In germline, CDR1 is MNHNY, CDR2 SVGAGI (reference sequence).

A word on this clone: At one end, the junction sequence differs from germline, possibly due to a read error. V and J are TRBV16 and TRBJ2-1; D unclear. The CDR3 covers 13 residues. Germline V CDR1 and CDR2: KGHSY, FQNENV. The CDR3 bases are TGTGCCAGCAGTCAATCCCGAAATAATGAGCAGTTCTTC. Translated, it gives CASSQSRNNEQFF.

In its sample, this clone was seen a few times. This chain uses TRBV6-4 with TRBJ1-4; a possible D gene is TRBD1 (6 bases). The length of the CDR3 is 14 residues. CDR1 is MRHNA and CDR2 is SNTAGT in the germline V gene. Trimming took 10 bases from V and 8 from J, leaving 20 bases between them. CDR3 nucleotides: TGTGCCACCGCCAGGAGGACAGCTTACGAAAAACTGTTTTTT. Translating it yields CATARRTAYEKLFF.

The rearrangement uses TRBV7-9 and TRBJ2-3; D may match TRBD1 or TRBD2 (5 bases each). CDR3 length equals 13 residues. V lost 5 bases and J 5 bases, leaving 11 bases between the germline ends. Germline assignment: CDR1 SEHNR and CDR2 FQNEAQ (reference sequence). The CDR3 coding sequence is TGTGCCAGCAGCACAGGTGCGGGAGATACGCAGTATTTT. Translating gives CASSTGAGDTQYF. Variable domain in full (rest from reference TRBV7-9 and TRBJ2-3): DTGVSQNPRHKITKRGQNVTFRCDPISEHNRLYWYRQTLGQGPEFLTYFQNEAQLEKSRLLSDRFSAERPKGSFSTLEIQRTEQGDSAMYLCASSTGAGDTQYFGPGTRLTVL.

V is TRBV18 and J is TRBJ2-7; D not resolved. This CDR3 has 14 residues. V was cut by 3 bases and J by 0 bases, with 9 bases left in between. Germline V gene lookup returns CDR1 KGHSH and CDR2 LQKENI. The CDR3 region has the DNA TGTGCCAGCTCACCCGACAAGGCCTCCTACGAGCAGTACTTC. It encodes CASSPDKASYEQYF.

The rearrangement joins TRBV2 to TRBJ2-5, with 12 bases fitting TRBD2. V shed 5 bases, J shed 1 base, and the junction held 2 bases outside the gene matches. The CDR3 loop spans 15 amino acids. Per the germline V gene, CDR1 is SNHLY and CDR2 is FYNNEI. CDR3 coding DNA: TGTGCCAGCAGTCGACTAGCGGGAGTCCAAGAGACCCAGTACTTC. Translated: CASSRLAGVQETQYF. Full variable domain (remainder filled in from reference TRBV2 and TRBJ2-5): EPEVTQTPSHQVTQMGQEVILRCVPISNHLYFYWYRQILGQKVEFLVSFYNNEISEKSEIFDDQFSVERPDGSNFTLKIRSTKLEDSAMYFCASSRLAGVQETQYFGPGTRLLVL.

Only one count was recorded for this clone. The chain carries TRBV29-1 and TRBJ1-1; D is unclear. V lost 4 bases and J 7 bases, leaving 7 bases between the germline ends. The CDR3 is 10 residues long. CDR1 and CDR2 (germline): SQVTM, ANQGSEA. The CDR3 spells CSVGRDEAFF. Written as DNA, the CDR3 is TGCAGCGTTGGCAGAGATGAAGCTTTCTTT. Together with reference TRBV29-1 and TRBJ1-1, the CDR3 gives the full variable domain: SAVISQKPSRDICQRGTSLTIQCQVDSQVTMMFWYRQQPGQSLTLIATANQGSEATYESGFVIDKFPISRPNLTFSTLTVSNMSPEDSSIYLCSVGRDEAFFGQGTRLTVV.

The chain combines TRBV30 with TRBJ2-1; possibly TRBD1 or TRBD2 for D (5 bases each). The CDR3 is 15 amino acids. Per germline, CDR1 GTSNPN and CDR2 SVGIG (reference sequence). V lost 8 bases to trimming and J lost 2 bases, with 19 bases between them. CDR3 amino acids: CARGGQTPPYNEQFF. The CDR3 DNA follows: TGTGCCCGTGGGGGTCAAACACCCCCCTACAATGAGCAGTTCTTC.

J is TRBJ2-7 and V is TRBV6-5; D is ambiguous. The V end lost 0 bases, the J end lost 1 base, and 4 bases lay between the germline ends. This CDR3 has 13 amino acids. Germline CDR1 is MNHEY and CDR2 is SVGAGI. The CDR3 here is CASSYSGSYEQYF. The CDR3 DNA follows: TGTGCCAGCAGTTACTCAGGGTCCTACGAGCAGTACTTC.

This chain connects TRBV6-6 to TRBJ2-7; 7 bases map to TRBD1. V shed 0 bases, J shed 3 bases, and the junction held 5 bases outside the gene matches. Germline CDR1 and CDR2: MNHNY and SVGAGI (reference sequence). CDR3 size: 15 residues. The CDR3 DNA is TGTGCCAGCAGTTACTCGATGGGGACAGACTACGAGCAGTACTTC. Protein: CASSYSMGTDYEQYF.

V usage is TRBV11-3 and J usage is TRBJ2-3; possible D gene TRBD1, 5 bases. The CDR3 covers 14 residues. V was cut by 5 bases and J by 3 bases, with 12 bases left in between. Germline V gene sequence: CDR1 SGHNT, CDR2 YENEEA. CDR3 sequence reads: CASSLQGSTDTQYF. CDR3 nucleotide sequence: TGTGCCAGCAGCCTCCAGGGAAGTACAGATACGCAGTATTTT. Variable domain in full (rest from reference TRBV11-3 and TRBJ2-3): EAGVVQSPRYKIIEKKQPVAFWCNPISGHNTLYWYLQNLGQGPELLIRYENEEAVDDSQLPKDRFSAERLKGVDSTLKIQPAELGDSAVYLCASSLQGSTDTQYFGPGTRLTVL.

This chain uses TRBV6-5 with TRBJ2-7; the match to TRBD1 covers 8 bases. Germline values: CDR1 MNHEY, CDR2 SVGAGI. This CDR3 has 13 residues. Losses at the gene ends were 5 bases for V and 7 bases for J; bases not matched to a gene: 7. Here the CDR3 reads CASSQTGVQEQYF. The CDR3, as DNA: TGTGCCAGCAGTCAGACAGGGGTACAAGAGCAGTACTTC.

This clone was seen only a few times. CDR3 amino acids: CASSLDWAGELFF. DNA of the CDR3: TGCGCCAGCAGCTTGGATTGGGCCGGGGAGCTGTTTTTT. The chain links TRBV5-1 to TRBJ2-2; no reliable D call. Germline values: CDR1 SGHRS, CDR2 YFSETQ. V was shortened by 0 bases and J by 6 bases, with 6 bases between the two germline ends. This CDR3 is built from 13 residues.